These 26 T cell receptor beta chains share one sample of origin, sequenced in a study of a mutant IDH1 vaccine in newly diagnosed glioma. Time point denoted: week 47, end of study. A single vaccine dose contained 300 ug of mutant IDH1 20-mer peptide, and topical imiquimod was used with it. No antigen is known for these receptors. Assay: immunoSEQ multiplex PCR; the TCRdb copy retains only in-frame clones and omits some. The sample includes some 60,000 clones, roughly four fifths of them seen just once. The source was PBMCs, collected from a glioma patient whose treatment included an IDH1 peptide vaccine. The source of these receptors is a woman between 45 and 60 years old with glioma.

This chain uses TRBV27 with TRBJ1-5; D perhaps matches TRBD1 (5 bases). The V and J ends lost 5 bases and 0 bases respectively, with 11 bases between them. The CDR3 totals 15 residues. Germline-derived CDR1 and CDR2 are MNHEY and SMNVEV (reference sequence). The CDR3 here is CASSPQGYSNQPQHF. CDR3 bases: TGTGCCAGCAGTCCCCAGGGTTATAGCAATCAGCCCCAGCATTTT.

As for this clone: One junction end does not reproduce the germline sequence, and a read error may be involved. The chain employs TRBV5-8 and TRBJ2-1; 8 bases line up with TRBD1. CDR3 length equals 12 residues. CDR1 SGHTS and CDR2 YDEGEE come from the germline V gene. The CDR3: CASSLHRDRTLF. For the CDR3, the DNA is TGTGCCAGCAGCTTACACCGGGACAGGACGCTCTTC.

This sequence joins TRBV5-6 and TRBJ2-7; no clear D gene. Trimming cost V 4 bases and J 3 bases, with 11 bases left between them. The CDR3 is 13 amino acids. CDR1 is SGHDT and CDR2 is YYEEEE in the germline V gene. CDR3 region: CASSLRRSYEQYF. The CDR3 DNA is TGTGCCAGCAGCCTTCGACGGAGCTACGAGCAGTACTTC.

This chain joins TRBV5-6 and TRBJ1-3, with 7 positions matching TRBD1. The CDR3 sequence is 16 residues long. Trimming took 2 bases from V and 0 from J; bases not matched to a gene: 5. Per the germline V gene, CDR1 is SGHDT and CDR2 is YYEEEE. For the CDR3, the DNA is TGTGCCAGCAGCTTCCGGGACAGCCTCTCTGGAAACACCATATATTTT. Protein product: CASSFRDSLSGNTIYF.

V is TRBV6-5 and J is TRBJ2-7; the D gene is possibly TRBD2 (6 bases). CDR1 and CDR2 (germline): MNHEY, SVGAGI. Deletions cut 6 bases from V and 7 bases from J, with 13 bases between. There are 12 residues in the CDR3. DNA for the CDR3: TGTGCCAGCAGCCGGGGGTTGGGGGAGCAGTACTTC. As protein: CASSRGLGEQYF.

CDR3 nucleotide sequence: TGTGCCGGACAGGGTGCCATTAAAGAGACCCAGTACTTC. This gives the protein CAGQGAIKETQYF. This sequence joins TRBV30 and TRBJ2-5; TRBD1 matches at 8 bases. Germline V gene sequence: CDR1 GTSNPN, CDR2 SVGIG (reference sequence). V was clipped by 8 bases and J by 3 bases; unmatched bases: 8. CDR3 size: 13 residues. The whole variable domain, remainder taken from reference TRBV30 and TRBJ2-5, is SQTIHQWPATLVQPVGSPLSLECTVEGTSNPNLYWYRQAAGRGLQLLFYSVGIGQISSEVPQNLSASRPQDRQFILSSKKLLLSDSGFYLCAGQGAIKETQYFGPGTRLLVL.

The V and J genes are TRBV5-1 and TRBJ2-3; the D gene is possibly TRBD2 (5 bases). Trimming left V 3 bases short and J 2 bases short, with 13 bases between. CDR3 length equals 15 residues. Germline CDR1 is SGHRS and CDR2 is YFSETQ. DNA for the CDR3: TGCGCCAGCAGCTCGACACCGACTAACACAGATACGCAGTATTTT. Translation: CASSSTPTNTDTQYF.

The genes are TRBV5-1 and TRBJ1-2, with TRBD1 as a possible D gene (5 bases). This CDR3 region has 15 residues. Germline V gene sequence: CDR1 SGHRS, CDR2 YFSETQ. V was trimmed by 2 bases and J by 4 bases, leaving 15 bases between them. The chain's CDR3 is CASSFAGGGSYGYTF. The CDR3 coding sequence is TGCGCCAGCAGCTTCGCCGGGGGTGGTAGCTATGGCTACACCTTC.

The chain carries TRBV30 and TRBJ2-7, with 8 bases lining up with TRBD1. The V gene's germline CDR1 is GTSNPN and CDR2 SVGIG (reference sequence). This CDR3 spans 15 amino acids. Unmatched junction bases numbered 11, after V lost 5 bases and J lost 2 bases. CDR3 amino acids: CAWDRGGAQTYEQYF. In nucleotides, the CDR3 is TGTGCCTGGGACAGGGGAGGAGCGCAGACCTACGAGCAGTACTTC. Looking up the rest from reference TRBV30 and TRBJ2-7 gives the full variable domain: SQTIHQWPATLVQPVGSPLSLECTVEGTSNPNLYWYRQAAGRGLQLLFYSVGIGQISSEVPQNLSASRPQDRQFILSSKKLLLSDSGFYLCAWDRGGAQTYEQYFGPGTRLTVT.

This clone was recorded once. CDR3 loop: CASSQVPGVPWEQYF. CDR3 DNA sequence: TGTGCCAGCAGCCAGGTTCCTGGGGTGCCTTGGGAGCAGTACTTC. The genes are TRBV14 and TRBJ2-7, with D hard to call. Germline loops: CDR1 SGHDN, CDR2 FVKESK. The CDR3 contains 15 residues. V gave up 3 bases and J gave up 7 bases, with 19 bases separating them.

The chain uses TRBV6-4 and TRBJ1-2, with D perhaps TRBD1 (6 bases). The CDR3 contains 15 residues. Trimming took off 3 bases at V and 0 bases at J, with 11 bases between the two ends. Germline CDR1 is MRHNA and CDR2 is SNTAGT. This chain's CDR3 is CASSEGGTANYGYTF. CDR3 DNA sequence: TGTGCCAGCAGTGAGGGGGGCACAGCTAACTATGGCTACACCTTC.

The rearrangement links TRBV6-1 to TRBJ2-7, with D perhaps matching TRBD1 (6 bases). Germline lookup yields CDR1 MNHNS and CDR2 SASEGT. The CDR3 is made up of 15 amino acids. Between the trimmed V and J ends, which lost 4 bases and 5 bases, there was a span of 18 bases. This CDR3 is CASSALGRGYDEQYF. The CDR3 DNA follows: TGTGCCAGCAGTGCGCTCGGCAGGGGATACGACGAGCAGTACTTC.

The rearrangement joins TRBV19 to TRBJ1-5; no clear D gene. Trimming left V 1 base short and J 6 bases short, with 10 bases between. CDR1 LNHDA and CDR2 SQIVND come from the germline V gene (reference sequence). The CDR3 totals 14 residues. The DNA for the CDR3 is TGTGCCAGTAGTATAGGTGTTTCGGGTCAGCCCCAGCATTTT. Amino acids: CASSIGVSGQPQHF. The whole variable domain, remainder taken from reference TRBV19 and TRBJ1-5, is DGGITQSPKYLFRKEGQNVTLSCEQNLNHDAMYWYRQDPGQGLRLIYYSQIVNDFQKGDIAEGYSVSREKKESFPLTVTSAQKNPTAFYLCASSIGVSGQPQHFGDGTRLSIL.

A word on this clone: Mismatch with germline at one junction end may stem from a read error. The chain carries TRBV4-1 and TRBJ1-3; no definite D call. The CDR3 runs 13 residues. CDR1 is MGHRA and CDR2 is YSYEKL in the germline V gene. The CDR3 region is CASSKDAGYTIYF. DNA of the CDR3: TGCGCCAGCAGCAAAGATGCCGGATACACCATATATTTT.

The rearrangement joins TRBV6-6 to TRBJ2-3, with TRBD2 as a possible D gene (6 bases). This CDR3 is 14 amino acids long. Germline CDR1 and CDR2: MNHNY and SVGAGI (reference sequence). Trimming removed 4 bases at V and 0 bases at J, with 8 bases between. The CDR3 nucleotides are TGTGCCAGCAGTTTCGCGGGGAGCACAGATACGCAGTATTTT. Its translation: CASSFAGSTDTQYF.

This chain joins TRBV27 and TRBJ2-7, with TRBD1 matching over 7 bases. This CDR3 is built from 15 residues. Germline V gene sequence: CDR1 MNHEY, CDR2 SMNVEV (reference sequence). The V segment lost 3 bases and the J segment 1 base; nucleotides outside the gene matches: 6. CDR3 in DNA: TGTGCCAGCAGTTTGACAGGGAGCCCGTCCTACGAGCAGTACTTC. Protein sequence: CASSLTGSPSYEQYF.

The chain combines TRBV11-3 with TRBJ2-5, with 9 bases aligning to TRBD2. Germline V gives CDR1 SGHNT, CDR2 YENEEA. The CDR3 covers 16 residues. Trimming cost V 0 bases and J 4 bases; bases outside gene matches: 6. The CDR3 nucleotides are TGTGCCAGCAGCTTAGAATGGCGGGGGGGCGGAGAGACCCAGTACTTC. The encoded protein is CASSLEWRGGGETQYF.

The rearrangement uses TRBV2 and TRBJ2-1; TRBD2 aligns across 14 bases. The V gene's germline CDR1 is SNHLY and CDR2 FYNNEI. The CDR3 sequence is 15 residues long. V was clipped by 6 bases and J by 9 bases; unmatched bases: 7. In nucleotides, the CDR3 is TGTGCCAGCAGGGTGACTAGCGGGGGGGCAGGTGAGCAGTTCTTC. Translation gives CASRVTSGGAGEQFF.

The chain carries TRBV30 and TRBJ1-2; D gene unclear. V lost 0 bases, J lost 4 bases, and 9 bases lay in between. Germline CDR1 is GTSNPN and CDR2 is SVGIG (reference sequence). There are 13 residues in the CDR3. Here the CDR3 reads CAWSVLEGYGYTF. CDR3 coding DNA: TGTGCCTGGAGTGTACTCGAGGGCTATGGCTACACCTTC. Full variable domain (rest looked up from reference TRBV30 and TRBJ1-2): SQTIHQWPATLVQPVGSPLSLECTVEGTSNPNLYWYRQAAGRGLQLLFYSVGIGQISSEVPQNLSASRPQDRQFILSSKKLLLSDSGFYLCAWSVLEGYGYTFGSGTRLTVV.

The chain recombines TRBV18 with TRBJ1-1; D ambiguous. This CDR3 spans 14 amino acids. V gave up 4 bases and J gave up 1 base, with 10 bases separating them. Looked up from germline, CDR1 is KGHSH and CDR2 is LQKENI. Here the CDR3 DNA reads TGTGCCAGCTCACTTACGGCGGGGAACACTGAAGCTTTCTTT. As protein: CASSLTAGNTEAFF.

The CDR3 protein is CASSQDFIGQASENSPLHF. The CDR3 DNA follows: TGCGCCAGCAGCCAAGATTTCATAGGGCAGGCCTCGGAGAATTCACCCCTCCACTTT. V usage is TRBV4-3 and J usage is TRBJ1-6; D uncertain. The CDR3 contains 19 residues. The germline V and J ends were trimmed by 0 bases and 7 bases, with 22 bases remaining between them. Germline V gene sequence: CDR1 LGHNA, CDR2 YSLEER.

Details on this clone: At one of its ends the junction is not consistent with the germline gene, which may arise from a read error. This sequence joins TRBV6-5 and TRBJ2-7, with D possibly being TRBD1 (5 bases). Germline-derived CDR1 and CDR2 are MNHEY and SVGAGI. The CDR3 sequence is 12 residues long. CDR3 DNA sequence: TGTGCCAGCAGTTACGGTACAGGTTTACAGGACTTC. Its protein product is CASSYGTGLQDF.

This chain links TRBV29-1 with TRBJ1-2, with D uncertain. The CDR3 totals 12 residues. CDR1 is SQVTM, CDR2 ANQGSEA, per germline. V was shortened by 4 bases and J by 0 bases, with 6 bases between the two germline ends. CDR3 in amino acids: CSVVAANYGYTF. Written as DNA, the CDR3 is TGCAGCGTTGTTGCAGCTAACTATGGCTACACCTTC.

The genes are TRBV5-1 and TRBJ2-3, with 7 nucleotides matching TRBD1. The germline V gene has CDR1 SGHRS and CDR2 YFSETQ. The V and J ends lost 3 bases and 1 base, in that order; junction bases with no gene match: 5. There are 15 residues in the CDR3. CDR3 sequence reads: CASSYSGQGTDTQYF. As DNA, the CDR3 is TGCGCCAGCAGCTACTCTGGACAGGGCACAGATACGCAGTATTTT.

Here the CDR3 DNA reads TGCGCCAGCAGAACAGGGGGATCCTATTCACCCCTCCACTTT. Translating gives CASRTGGSYSPLHF. This rearrangement joins TRBV10-2 to TRBJ1-6; TRBD1 agrees at 8 bases. Germline lookup yields CDR1 WSHSY and CDR2 SAAADI. This CDR3 is 14 amino acids long. V shed 6 bases and J 8 bases; nucleotides not matched to a gene: 6.

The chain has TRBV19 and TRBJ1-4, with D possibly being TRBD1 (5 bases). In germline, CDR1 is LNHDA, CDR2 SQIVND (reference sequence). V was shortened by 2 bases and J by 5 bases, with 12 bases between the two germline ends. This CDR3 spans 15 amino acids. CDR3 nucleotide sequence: TGTGCCAGTAGTATACGGGGGAACCAAAATGAAAAACTGTTTTTT. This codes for CASSIRGNQNEKLFF. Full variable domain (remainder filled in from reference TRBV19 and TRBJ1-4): DGGITQSPKYLFRKEGQNVTLSCEQNLNHDAMYWYRQDPGQGLRLIYYSQIVNDFQKGDIAEGYSVSREKKESFPLTVTSAQKNPTAFYLCASSIRGNQNEKLFFGSGTQLSVL.